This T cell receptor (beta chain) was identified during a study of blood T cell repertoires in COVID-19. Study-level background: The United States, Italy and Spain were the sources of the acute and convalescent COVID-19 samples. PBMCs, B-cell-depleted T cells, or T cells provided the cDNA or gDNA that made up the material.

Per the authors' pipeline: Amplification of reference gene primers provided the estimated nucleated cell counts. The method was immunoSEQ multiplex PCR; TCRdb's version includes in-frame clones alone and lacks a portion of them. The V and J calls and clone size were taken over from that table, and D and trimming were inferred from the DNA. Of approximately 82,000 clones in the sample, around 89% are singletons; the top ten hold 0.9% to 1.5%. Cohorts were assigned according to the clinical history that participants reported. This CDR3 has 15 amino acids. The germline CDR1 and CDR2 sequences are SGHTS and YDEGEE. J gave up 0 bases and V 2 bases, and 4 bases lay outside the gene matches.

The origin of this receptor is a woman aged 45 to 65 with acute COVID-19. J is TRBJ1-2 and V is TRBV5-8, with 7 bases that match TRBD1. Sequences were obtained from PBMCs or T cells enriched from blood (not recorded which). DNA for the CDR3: TGTGCCAGCAGCTTATCCGGGACAGCTAACTATGGCTACACCTTC. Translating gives CASSLSGTANYGYTF.